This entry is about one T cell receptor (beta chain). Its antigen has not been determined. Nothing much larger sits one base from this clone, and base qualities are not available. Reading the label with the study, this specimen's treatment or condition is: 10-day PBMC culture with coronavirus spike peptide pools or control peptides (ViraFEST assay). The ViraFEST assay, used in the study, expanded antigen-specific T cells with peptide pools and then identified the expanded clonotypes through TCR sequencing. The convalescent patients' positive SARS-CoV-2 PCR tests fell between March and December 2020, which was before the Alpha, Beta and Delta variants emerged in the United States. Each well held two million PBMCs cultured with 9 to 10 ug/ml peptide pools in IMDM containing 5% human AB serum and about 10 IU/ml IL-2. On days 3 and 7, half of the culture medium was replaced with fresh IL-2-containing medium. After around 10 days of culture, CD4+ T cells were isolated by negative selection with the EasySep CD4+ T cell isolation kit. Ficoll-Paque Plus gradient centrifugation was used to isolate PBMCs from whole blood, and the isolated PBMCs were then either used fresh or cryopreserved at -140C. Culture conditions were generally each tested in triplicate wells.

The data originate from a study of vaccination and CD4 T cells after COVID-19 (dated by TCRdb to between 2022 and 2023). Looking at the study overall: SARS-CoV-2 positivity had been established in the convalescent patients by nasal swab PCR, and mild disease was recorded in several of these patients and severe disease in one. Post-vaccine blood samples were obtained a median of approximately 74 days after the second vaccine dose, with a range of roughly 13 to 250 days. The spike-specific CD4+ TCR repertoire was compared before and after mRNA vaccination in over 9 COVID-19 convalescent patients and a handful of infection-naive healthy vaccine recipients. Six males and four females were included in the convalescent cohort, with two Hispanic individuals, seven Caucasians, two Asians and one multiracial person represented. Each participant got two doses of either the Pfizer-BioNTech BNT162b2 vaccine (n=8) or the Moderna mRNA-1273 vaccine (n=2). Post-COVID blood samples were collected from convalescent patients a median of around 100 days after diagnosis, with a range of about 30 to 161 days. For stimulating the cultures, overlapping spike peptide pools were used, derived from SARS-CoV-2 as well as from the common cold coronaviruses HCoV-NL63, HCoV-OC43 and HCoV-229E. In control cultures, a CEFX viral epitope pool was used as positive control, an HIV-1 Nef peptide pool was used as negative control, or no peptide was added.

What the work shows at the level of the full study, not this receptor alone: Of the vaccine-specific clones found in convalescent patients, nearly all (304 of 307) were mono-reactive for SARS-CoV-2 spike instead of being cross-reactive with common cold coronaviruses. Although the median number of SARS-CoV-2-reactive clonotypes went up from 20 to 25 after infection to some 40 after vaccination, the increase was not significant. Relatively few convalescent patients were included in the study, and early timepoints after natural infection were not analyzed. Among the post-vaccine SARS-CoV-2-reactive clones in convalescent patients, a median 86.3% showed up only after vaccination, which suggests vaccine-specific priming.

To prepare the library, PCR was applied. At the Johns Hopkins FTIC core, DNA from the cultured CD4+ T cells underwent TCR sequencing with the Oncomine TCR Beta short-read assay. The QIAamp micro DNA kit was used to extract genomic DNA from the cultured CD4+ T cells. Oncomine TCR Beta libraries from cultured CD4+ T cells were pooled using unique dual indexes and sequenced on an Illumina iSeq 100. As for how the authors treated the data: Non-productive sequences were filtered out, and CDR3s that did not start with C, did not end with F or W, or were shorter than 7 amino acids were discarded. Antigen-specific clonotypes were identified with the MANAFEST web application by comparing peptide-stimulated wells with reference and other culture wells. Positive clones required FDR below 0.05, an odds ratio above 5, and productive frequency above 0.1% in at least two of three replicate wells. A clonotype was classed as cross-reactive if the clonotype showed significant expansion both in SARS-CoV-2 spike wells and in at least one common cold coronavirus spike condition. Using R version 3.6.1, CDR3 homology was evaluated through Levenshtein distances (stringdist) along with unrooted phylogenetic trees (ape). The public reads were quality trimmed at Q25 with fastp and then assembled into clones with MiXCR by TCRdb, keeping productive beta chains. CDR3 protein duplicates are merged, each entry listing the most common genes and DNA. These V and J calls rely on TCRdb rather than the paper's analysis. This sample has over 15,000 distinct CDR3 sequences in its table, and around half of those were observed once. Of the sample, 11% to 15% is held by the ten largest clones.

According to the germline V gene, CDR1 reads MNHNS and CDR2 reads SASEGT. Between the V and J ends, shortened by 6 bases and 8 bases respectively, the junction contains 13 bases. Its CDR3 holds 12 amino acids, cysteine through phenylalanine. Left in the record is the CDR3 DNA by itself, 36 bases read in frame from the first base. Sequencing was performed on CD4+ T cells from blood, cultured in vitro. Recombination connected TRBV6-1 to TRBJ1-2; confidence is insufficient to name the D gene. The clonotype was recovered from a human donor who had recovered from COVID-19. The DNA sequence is TGTGCCAGCAGGTCCCTGGGGAGGGGCTACACCTTC. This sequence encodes CASRSLGRGYTF.